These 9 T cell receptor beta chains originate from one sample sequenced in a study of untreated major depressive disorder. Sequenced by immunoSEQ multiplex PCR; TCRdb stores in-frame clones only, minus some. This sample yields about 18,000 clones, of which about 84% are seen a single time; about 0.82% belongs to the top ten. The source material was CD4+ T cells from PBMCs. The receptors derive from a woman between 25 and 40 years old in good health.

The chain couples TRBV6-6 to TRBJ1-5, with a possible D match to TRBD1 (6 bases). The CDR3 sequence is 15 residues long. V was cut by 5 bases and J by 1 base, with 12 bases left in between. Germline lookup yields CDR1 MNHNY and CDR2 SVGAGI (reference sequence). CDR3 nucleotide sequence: TGTGCCAGCAGTCTTCTCGGACAGAGCAATCAGCCCCAGCATTTT. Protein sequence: CASSLLGQSNQPQHF.

The CDR3 DNA reads TGCGCCAGCAGTCTAGCAGATACGCAGTATTTT. Encoded protein: CASSLADTQYF. The chain joins TRBV5-1 to TRBJ2-3, with unresolved D. The CDR3 runs to 11 residues. Germline CDR1 reads SGHRS; CDR2 reads YFSETQ. V lost 5 bases to trimming and J lost 4 bases, with 5 bases between them.

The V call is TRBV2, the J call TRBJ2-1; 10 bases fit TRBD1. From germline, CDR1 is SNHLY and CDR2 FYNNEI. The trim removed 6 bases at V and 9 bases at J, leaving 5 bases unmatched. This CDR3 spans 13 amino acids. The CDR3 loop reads CASRGQGIGEQFF. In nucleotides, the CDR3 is TGTGCCAGCAGGGGACAGGGGATAGGTGAGCAGTTCTTC.

The CDR3 here is CSVRLGTAQETQYF. The CDR3 nucleotides are TGCAGCGTTCGGCTCGGGACAGCCCAAGAGACCCAGTACTTC. The chain uses TRBV29-1 and TRBJ2-5; 7 bases map to TRBD1. Trimming removed 5 bases from V and 1 base from J; junction bases left unmatched: 7. CDR3 length: 14 amino acids. The germline gives CDR1 SQVTM, CDR2 ANQGSEA.

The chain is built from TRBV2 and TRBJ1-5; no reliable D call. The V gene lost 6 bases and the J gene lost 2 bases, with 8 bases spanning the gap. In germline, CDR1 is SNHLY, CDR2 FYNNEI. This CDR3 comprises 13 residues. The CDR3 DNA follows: TGTGCCAGCAGGGGTCTGGGCAATCAGCCCCAGCATTTT. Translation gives CASRGLGNQPQHF. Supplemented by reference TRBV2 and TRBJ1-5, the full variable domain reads EPEVTQTPSHQVTQMGQEVILRCVPISNHLYFYWYRQILGQKVEFLVSFYNNEISEKSEIFDDQFSVERPDGSNFTLKIRSTKLEDSAMYFCASRGLGNQPQHFGDGTRLSIL.

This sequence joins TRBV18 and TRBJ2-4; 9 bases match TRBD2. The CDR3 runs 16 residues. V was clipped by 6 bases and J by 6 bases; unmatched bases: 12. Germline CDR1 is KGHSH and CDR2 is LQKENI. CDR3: CASSPVAGVNPNIQYF. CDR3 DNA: TGTGCCAGCTCCCCGGTAGCGGGAGTTAACCCAAACATTCAGTACTTC. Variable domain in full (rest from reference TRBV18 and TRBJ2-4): NAGVMQNPRHLVRRRGQEARLRCSPMKGHSHVYWYRQLPEEGLKFMVYLQKENIIDESGMPKERFSAEFPKEGPSILRIQQVVRGDSAAYFCASSPVAGVNPNIQYFGAGTRLSVL.

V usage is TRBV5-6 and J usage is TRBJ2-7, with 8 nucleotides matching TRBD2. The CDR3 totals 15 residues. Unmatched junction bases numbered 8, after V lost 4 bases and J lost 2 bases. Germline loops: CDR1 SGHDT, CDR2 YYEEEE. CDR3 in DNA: TGTGCCAGCAGCCTGGAACTAGCGGTAACCTACGAGCAGTACTTC. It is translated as CASSLELAVTYEQYF. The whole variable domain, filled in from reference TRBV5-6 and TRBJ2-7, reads DAGVTQSPTHLIKTRGQQVTLRCSPKSGHDTVSWYQQALGQGPQFIFQYYEEEERQRGNFPDRFSGHQFPNYSSELNVNALLLGDSALYLCASSLELAVTYEQYFGPGTRLTVT.

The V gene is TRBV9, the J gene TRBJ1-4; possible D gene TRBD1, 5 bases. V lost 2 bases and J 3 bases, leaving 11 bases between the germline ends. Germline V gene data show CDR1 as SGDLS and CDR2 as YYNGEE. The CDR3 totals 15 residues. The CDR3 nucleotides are TGTGCCAGCAGCGTCCATGGGACGGCTAATGAAAAACTGTTTTTT. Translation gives CASSVHGTANEKLFF.

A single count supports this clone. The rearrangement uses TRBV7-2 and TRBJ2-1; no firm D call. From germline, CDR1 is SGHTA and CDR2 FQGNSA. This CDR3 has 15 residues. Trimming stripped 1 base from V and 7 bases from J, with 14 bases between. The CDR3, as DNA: TGTGCCAGCAGCTTAGGCCCAGCCATAGGGAATGAGCAGTTCTTC. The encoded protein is CASSLGPAIGNEQFF.